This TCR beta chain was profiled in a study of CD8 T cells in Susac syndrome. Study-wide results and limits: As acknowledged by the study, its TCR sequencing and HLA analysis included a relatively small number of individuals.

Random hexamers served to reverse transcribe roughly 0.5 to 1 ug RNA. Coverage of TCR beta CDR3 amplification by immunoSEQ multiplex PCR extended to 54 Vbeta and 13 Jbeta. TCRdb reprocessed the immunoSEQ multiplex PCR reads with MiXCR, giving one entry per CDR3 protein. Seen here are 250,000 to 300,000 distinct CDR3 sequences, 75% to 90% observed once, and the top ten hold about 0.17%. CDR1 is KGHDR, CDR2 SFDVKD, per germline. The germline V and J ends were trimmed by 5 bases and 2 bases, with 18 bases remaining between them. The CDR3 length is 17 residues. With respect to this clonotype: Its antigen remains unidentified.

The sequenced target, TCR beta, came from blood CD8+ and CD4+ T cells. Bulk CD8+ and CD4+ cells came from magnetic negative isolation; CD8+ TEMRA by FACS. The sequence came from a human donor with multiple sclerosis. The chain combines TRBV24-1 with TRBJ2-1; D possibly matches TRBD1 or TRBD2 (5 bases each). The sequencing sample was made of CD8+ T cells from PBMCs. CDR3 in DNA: TGTGCCACCAGTGGCCCCAGCTGGGACGGACCCTACAATGAGCAGTTCTTC. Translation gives CATSGPSWDGPYNEQFF.